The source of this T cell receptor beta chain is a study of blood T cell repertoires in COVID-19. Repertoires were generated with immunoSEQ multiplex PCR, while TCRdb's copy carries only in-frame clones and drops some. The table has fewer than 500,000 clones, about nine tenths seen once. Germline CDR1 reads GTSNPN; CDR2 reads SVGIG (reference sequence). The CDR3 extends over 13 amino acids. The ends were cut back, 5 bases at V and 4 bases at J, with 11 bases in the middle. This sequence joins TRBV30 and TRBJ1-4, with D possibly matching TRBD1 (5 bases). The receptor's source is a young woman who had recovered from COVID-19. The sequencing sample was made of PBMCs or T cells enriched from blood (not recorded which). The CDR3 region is CAWSGGNNEKLFF. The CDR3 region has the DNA TGTGCCTGGTCCGGGGGGAATAATGAAAAACTGTTTTTT.